This T cell receptor beta chain derives from a study of OX40 agonist ivuxolimab in advanced cancers. The CDR3 is 15 amino acids. The V gene's germline CDR1 is SGHTS and CDR2 YDEGEE. The V and J ends lost 4 bases and 7 bases, in that order; junction bases with no gene match: 11. Clones were read by immunoSEQ multiplex PCR, and TCRdb kept only the in-frame ones, dropping some. The sample yields tens of thousands of clones, approximately 90% seen once. The sequence was collected from an adult with an advanced solid tumor such as melanoma, head and neck, liver or kidney cancer. The chain couples TRBV5-8 to TRBJ2-1, with TRBD2 matching 7 bases. This sample comprised CD4+ or CD8+ T cells sorted from blood, obtained in a trial of the OX40 agonist ivuxolimab. This CDR3 reads CASSLEREGGNEQFF. CDR3 DNA sequence: TGTGCCAGCAGCCTGGAGCGGGAAGGAGGGAATGAGCAGTTCTTC.